The clone carrying this TCR beta chain was seen only a few times. Its antigen remains unidentified. There were TCR beta CDR3 regions amplified from RNA transcripts. Carried out on the TCR CDR3, a first-round RT-PCR used the HTBI primer set. A single record per CDR3 protein comes from TCRdb applying MiXCR to the multiplex PCR reads. The table includes about 590,000 distinct CDR3 sequences, 15% to 18% detected once. This CDR3 is built from 16 residues. V lost 6 bases and J lost 4, with 21 bases in between. The germline gives CDR1 MNHNS, CDR2 SASEGT. The hyperthyroidism patients had all been newly diagnosed, and their disease duration was under 2 months. Their ages ranged from 18 to 65 years. This entry comes from a study of T cells in Graves' hyperthyroidism and ophthalmopathy. Study-wide results and limits: Most thyroid-expanded clonotypes above 0.001 were also found in blood.

V gene TRBV6-1 combines with J gene TRBJ2-5, with D possibly being TRBD2 (6 bases). This clonotype was obtained from a woman aged 25 to 39 with Graves' hyperthyroidism. Sequenced sample: blood. CDR3 residues: CASSPRLGGHRETQYF. DNA for the CDR3: TGTGCCAGCAGCCCCCGCCTGGGGGGTCATCGAGAGACCCAGTACTTC.